This T cell receptor (beta chain) was identified during a study of T cell responses to AZD1222 COVID-19 vaccine. Study-level findings and limits: Donors, mostly white British, included more females; clonal diversity was possibly underestimated. Repertoire sampling was restricted to post-peak T cell response timepoints. Seropositivity was recorded at baseline in only 6 or 7 AZD1222 recipients.

Some clones are missing from TCRdb's copy, which holds only in-frame ones; the method was immunoSEQ multiplex PCR. The sample shows approximately 170,000 clones, roughly 89% of them seen only once. Trimming took 5 bases from V and 4 from J, leaving 17 bases between them. CDR3 length: 15 residues. The V gene's germline CDR1 is LNHDA and CDR2 SQIVND (reference sequence). As regards this clone: What it binds is unknown.

This chain uses TRBV19 with TRBJ1-2, with D hard to call. The specimen comprised peripheral blood, sampled 28 days after the second AZD1222 dose. This receptor was taken from an adult who received the AZD1222 COVID-19 vaccine. In nucleotides, the CDR3 is TGTGCCAGTAGTGTCCCCCCTTCGAGTTTCTATGGCTACACCTTC. This translates into CASSVPPSSFYGYTF.